This T cell receptor (beta chain) was sequenced in a study of T cells in Graves' hyperthyroidism and ophthalmopathy (dated by TCRdb to about 2019). Background for the entire study: Peripheral blood was sampled at the time of initial diagnosis, prior to any treatment. In about six Graves' hyperthyroidism patients, the study also compared T-cell repertoires from thyroid tissue with T-cell repertoires from blood. The paper reports TCR Vbeta CDR3 sequencing of some 140 peripheral blood samples: over 40 ophthalmopathy, fewer than 85 hyperthyroidism and about 17 progressor patients. The approximately 98 discovery patients were randomly divided into training and test sets at a 7:3 ratio. A discovery cohort of approximately 97 patients, 43 with Graves' ophthalmopathy and 55 to 65 with stable Graves' hyperthyroidism, was used to find distinguishing TCR V-J signatures. Whether ophthalmopathy could be predicted prospectively was tested in an independent validation cohort made up of roughly 20 hyperthyroidism patients plus 17 patients who later progressed to ophthalmopathy. After sampling, hyperthyroidism patients received methimazole starting at 30 mg daily, and ophthalmopathy patients received high-dose intravenous methylprednisolone. Overall study results and their limits: Most expanded thyroid clonotypes (frequency above 0.001) were also detected in blood, suggesting blood repertoires may reflect thyroid immune responses. A 13 V-J signature model separated ophthalmopathy from stable hyperthyroidism, with 87.88% sensitivity and 81.08% specificity in cross-validation and 80%/75% in testing. No statistical method was used to fix the sample size in advance, and group allocation was not hidden from the investigators. In validation, the model predicted progression to ophthalmopathy with over 65% sensitivity and 72% to 85% specificity, a median of about 6.7 months before onset.

A patient counted as having stable Graves' hyperthyroidism if no progression to ophthalmopathy occurred over 18 months of follow-up. Hyperthyroidism patients were newly diagnosed, with disease duration under 2 months, and aged 18 to 65 years. The study excluded patients with uncontrolled infections, other autoimmune diseases, pregnancy or lactation. Diagnoses were established on the basis of clinical symptoms, serum thyroxine and TRAb, thyroid ultrasound, and orbital computed tomography. PBMCs were isolated from more than 9 ml of fresh peripheral blood by Ficoll-Paque density gradient centrifugation. Trizol reagent was used to extract total RNA, and RNA quality was then checked on an Agilent 2100 Bioanalyzer. The TCR beta CDR3 regions were amplified from RNA transcripts. For the first round of RT-PCR on the TCR CDR3, the HTBI primer set was used together with the Qiagen OneStep RT-PCR kit. The libraries were constructed in a second round of multiplex PCR and then size-selected and purified. The libraries were sequenced on an Illumina HiSeq2000 using paired-end 100 bp reads. In the source study's methods: Raw data were processed with SOAPnuke, discarding reads with adapters, uncalled bases, mean Phred below 15, or no exact constant-primer or identifier match. COPE v1.2.5 was used to merge the high-quality paired reads, and each unique nucleotide sequence was defined as a clonotype. MiTCR v1.1 was used to align the clonotypes against IMGT TRBV, TRBD and TRBJ reference segments. Analysis was restricted to V-J combinations with a frequency above 0.0001, which covered approximately 99% of repertoires. A TCS score was defined as the ratio of F50 (clonal expansion) to E x V (chaos), with BLOSUM62-based TCRdist applied between CDR3 peptides within each V-J. Welch's t-statistics and random forest reduced approximately 520 V-J features to 10 to 15, which were used in a naive Bayes classifier (R e1071). TCRdb applied fastp at Q25 and MiXCR to the public reads, then kept only in-frame beta chains. All rows with the same CDR3 protein become a single entry with the most common DNA and genes. The V and J calls follow TCRdb's processing rather than the paper's. Recorded for this sample are approximately 510,000 distinct CDR3 sequences; around 20% of them occurred a single time. The ten top clones hold around 27% of the sample.

The CDR3 spans 16 residues, from the cysteine through the phenylalanine. Of all the DNA, just the CDR3 is kept, 48 bases in frame from base 1. CDR1 and CDR2 were assigned from the germline V gene as KGHDR and SFDVKD. V has 9 bases trimmed and J has 5 bases trimmed; junction bases matching no gene number 17. This clonotype was observed many times. Its recognized antigen is unknown. Per-base quality was not reported, and no clone a single base away is much larger than it. The sequence links TRBV24-1 to TRBJ2-5; 7 junctional bases match TRBD1. Input material: blood. This receptor was obtained from a man younger than 35 with Graves' hyperthyroidism. The DNA reads as follows: TGTGCCACCGGTATCCGGGACAGAGACCGTTTCGAGACCCAGTACTTC. Translated, this gives CATGIRDRDRFETQYF.